This T cell receptor beta chain was retrieved from a study of T-cell reconstitution after alpha-beta-depleted transplantation in children listed by TCRdb under 2016. In the study overall: The study quantitatively tracked T-cell immune reconstitution after TCRalphabeta/CD19-depleted allogeneic hematopoietic cell transplantation in children using TCR repertoire profiling. Results and caveats for the whole study, not just this receptor: In some patients, the high TCRbeta diversity seen at day 60 was put down to recipient T cells and intrathymic progenitors that had survived conditioning. The frequencies of hyperexpanded clones fell over the following months, and after one year, T-cell counts and TCRbeta diversity were mostly attributed to newly produced T cells. About two months after transplant, the apparently early recovery of alphabetaT-cell counts reportedly depended on just several hundred clones that had expanded rapidly and came from non-depleted graft cells.

In light of the paper, this sample's treatment or condition label describes: allogeneic hematopoietic cell transplantation with graft depleted of TCRalphabeta T cells and CD19 B cells. Transplant recipients were children who received TCRalphabeta/CD19-depleted allogeneic hematopoietic cell grafts. Library preparation employed PCR. Sequencing was performed on an Illumina HiSeq 2500. TCR libraries were prepared with molecular barcoding, using unique molecular identifiers to normalize TCRbeta repertoire quantification. In TCRdb, the public reads were trimmed at Q25 with fastp and aligned with MiXCR, with productive beta chains retained. For every CDR3 protein sequence, its rows merge into one entry that carries the most common genes and DNA. This sample comprises 200,000 to 250,000 distinct CDR3 sequences, 7.5% to 9.5% of them detected only once. The ten most abundant clones make up 35% of the sample.

This clonotype was observed a few times. Its recognized antigen is unknown. No qualities accompany the bases; no much larger clone lies one base away. The input for sequencing was PBMCs, mostly from graft donor cells, taken 360 days after TCRalphabeta/CD19-depleted stem cell transplant. This clonotype was sampled from a male patient between 2 and 10 years old who had a stem cell transplant for acute myeloid leukemia, so the T cells may come from the graft donor.

The DNA sequence is as follows: TGTGCCAGCAGCTCGAGCGGTTCCCCCACCGGGGAGCTGTTTTTT. Translated, this is CASSSSGSPTGELFF. Recombination connected TRBV21-1 to TRBJ2-2; the D segment call TRBD2 is taken from the table without a DNA check. TRBV21-1 is annotated as a pseudogene. From cysteine to phenylalanine, the CDR3 is 15 amino acids long. Only the CDR3 DNA stays, 45 bases, in frame from base 1.